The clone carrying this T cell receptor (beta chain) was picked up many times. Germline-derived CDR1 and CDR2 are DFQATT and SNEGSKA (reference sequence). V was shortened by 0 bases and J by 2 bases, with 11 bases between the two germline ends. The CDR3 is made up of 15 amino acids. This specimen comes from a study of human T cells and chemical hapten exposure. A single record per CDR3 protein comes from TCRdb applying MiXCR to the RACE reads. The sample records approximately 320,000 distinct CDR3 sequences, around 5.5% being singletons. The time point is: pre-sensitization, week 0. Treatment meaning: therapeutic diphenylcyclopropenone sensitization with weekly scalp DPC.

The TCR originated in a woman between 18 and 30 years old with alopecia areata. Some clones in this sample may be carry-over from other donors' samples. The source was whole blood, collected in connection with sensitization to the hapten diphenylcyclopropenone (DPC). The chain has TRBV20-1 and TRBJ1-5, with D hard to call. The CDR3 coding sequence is TGCAGTGCTAGAGAATGGAGGCGCGGCAATCAGCCCCAGCATTTT. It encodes CSAREWRRGNQPQHF.